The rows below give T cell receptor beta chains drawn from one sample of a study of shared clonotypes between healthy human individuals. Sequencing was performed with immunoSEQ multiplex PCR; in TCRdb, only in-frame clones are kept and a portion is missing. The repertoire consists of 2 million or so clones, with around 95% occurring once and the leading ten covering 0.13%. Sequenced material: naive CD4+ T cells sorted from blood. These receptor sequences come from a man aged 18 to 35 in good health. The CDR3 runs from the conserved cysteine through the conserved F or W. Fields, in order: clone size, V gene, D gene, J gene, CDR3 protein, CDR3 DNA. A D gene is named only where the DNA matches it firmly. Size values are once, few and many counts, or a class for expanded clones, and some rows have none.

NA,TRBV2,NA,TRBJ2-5,CAIKQAGKETQYF,TGTGCCATCAAGCAGGCGGGTAAAGAGACCCAGTACTTC
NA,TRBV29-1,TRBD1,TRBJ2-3,CSGEQGADTQYF,TGCAGCGGGGAACAGGGGGCAGATACGCAGTATTTT
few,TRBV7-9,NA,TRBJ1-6,CASSLGGADSPLHF,TGTGCCAGCAGCTTAGGAGGGGCCGATTCACCCCTCCACTTT
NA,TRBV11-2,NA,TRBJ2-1,CASSRYGLGSSYNEQFF,TGTGCCAGCAGCCGGTACGGACTGGGGAGCTCCTACAATGAGCAGTTCTTC
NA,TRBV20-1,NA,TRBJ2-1,CSAPPGDEQFF,TGCAGTGCCCCGCCAGGGGATGAGCAGTTCTTC
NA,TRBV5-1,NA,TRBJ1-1,CASSLGPANTEAFF,TGCGCCAGCAGCTTGGGACCGGCGAACACTGAAGCTTTCTTT
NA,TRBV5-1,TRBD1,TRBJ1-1,CASTRQGADTEAFF,TGCGCCAGCACCCGACAGGGCGCGGACACTGAAGCTTTCTTT
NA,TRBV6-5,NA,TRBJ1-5,CASSYSVNQPQHF,TGTGCCAGCAGTTACTCGGTCAATCAGCCCCAGCATTTT
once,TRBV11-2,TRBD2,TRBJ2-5,CASSLGGGRILQETQYF,TGTGCCAGCAGCTTAGGTGGCGGGAGGATCCTTCAAGAGACCCAGTACTTC
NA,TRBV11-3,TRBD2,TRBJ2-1,CASSLGGLAGETEQFF,TGTGCCAGCAGCTTAGGGGGGCTAGCGGGAGAAACTGAGCAGTTCTTC
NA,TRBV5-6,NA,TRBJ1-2,CASRPAGGEYGYTF,TGTGCCAGCAGGCCGGCAGGAGGTGAATATGGCTACACCTTC
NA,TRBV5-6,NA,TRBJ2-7,CASIPLLLAESYEQYF,TGTGCCAGCATTCCCCTACTATTGGCGGAGTCCTACGAGCAGTACTTC
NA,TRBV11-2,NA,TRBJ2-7,CASSSNRGGAYEQYF,TGTGCCAGCAGCTCAAATCGAGGCGGGGCCTACGAGCAGTACTTC
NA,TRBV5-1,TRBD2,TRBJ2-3,CASRPVAGGSTDTQYF,TGCGCCAGCCGGCCCGTCGCGGGAGGTAGCACAGATACGCAGTATTTT
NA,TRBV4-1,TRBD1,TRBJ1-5,CASSQRWDSKVQPQHF,TGCGCCAGCAGCCAAAGATGGGACAGTAAGGTTCAGCCCCAGCATTTT
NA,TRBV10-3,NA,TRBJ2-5,CAISESGRMQETQYF,TGTGCCATCAGTGAGTCGGGACGGATGCAAGAGACCCAGTACTTC
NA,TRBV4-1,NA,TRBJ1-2,CASSQEMVSNYGYTF,TGCGCCAGCAGCCAAGAGATGGTTTCGAACTATGGCTACACCTTC
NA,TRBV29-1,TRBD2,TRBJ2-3,CSVDGTTNTDTQYF,TGCAGCGTTGATGGGACTACAAACACAGATACGCAGTATTTT
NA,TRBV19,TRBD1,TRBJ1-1,CASSIRTGGNTEAFF,TGTGCCAGTAGTATCCGGACAGGGGGTAACACTGAAGCTTTCTTT
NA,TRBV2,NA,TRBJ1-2,CASSIGNNYGYTF,TGTGCCAGCAGTATCGGTAATAACTATGGCTACACCTTC
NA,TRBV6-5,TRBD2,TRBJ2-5,CASSYSGGRVGETQYF,TGTGCCAGCAGTTACTCGGGAGGGAGAGTTGGGGAGACCCAGTACTTC
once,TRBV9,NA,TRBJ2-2,CASSALHVEVGTGELFF,TGTGCCAGCAGCGCCCTCCACGTAGAGGTCGGTACCGGGGAGCTGTTTTTT
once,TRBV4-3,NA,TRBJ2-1,CASSQSWTSHNEQFF,TGCGCCAGCAGCCAGTCATGGACCAGTCACAATGAGCAGTTCTTC
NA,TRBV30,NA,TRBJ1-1,CAWGQTEAFF,TGTGCCTGGGGGCAGACTGAAGCTTTCTTT
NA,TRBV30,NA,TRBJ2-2,CAWGGLTPGRIANTGELFF,TGTGCCTGGGGGGGGCTTACCCCGGGCAGGATCGCGAACACCGGGGAGCTGTTTTTT
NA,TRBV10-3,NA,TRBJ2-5,CAISESGESGAQYF,TGTGCCATCAGTGAGTCGGGCGAATCTGGCGCCCAGTACTTC
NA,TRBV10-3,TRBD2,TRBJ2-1,CAISALAGASYNEQFF,TGTGCCATCAGTGCCCTAGCGGGGGCCTCCTACAATGAGCAGTTCTTC
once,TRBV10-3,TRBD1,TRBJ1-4,CASRDSSNEKLFF,TGTGCCAGCAGGGACAGTTCTAATGAAAAACTGTTTTTT
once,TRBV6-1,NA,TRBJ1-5,CASSEEPGIYQPQHF,TGTGCCAGCAGTGAAGAACCCGGGATCTATCAGCCCCAGCATTTT
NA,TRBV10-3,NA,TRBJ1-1,CAISGGGGTEAFF,TGTGCCATCAGTGGAGGTGGGGGAACTGAAGCTTTCTTT
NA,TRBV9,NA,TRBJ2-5,CASSDRTWGETQYF,TGTGCCAGCAGCGACCGAACTTGGGGGGAGACCCAGTACTTC